This note documents a single T cell receptor beta chain sequence. This sample is drawn from a study of blood T cell repertoires in COVID-19. Study-wide context: Material from acute and convalescent COVID-19 was sourced from the United States, Italy and Spain. The cDNA or gDNA used as material had been derived from T cells, B-cell-depleted T cells, or PBMCs.

As originally analysed: Counts of nucleated cells, estimated from reference gene primer amplification, were obtained. The table came from immunoSEQ multiplex PCR; TCRdb's copy has only in-frame clones and leaves some out. V, J and clone size are taken as reported in that table, and D and trimming were inferred from the DNA itself. The sample records 100,000 to 150,000 clones, around 63% being singletons. Losses at the gene ends were 2 bases for V and 3 bases for J; bases not matched to a gene: 0. Germline assignment: CDR1 MDHEN and CDR2 SYDVKM. This CDR3 is built from 13 residues. This chain joins TRBV28 and TRBJ2-5; 7 bases fit TRBD1. The sequenced sample consisted of peripheral blood. The TCR originated in an older woman with acute or convalescent COVID-19. CDR3 nucleotides: TGTGCCAGCAGTTTAGACAGGGAAGAGACCCAGTACTTC. Amino acid sequence: CASSLDREETQYF. Based on the CDR3 plus reference TRBV28 and TRBJ2-5, the full variable domain is DVKVTQSSRYLVKRTGEKVFLECVQDMDHENMFWYRQDPGLGLRLIYFSYDVKMKEKGDIPEGYSVSREKKERFSLILESASTNQTSMYLCASSLDREETQYFGPGTRLLVL.